The 14 T cell receptor beta chains below were found in one sample sequenced in a study of T cells in Graves' hyperthyroidism and ophthalmopathy. TCR beta CDR3 sequences were amplified from RNA transcripts. In the first-round RT-PCR of the TCR CDR3, the HTBI primer set was used. Each CDR3 protein is one row after TCRdb ran MiXCR on the multiplex PCR reads. The sample has around 500,000 distinct CDR3 sequences; roughly 22% are singletons. Sequenced input: blood. These receptors all stem from a woman between 70 and 85 years old with Graves' ophthalmopathy.

This sequence joins TRBV3-1 and TRBJ2-3, with TRBD2 matching over 7 bases. The CDR3 runs 17 residues. Germline V gene data show CDR1 as LGHDT and CDR2 as YNNKEL (reference sequence). J lost 0 bases, V lost 3 bases, and 9 bases had no gene match. The CDR3 nucleotides read TGTGCCAGCAGCCAGGGCACTAGCGTTACTAGCACAGATACGCAGTATTTT. This encodes CASSQGTSVTSTDTQYF.

This clonotype was picked up a small number of times. This chain connects TRBV11-2 to TRBJ2-2; 7 bases align to TRBD1. This CDR3 has 17 amino acids. V shed 7 bases and J 5 bases; nucleotides not matched to a gene: 16. Germline loops: CDR1 SGHAT, CDR2 FQNNGV. CDR3 region: CASTPRMGVRGTGELFF. CDR3 nucleotide sequence: TGTGCCAGCACCCCGAGGATGGGCGTCAGGGGGACCGGGGAGCTGTTTTTT.

The chain has TRBV6-1 and TRBJ2-2, with TRBD2 matching over 8 bases. The junction had 4 bases not matched to a gene; V was cut back by 7 bases and J by 0 bases. Germline assignment: CDR1 MNHNS and CDR2 SASEGT. The CDR3 covers 15 residues. DNA of the CDR3: TGTGCCAGCAACCGACTAGCGTCGAACACCGGGGAGCTGTTTTTT. Protein sequence: CASNRLASNTGELFF.

This clonotype was counted only a few times. This sequence joins TRBV30 and TRBJ2-5; D gene ambiguous. The ends were cut back, 0 bases at V and 1 base at J, with 9 bases in the middle. The CDR3 is made up of 14 amino acids. Germline CDR1 and CDR2: GTSNPN and SVGIG (reference sequence). CDR3 in DNA: TGTGCCTGGAGTGTACTGCCCGTCCAAGAGACCCAGTACTTC. This gives the protein CAWSVLPVQETQYF.

This clonotype appeared once. The rearrangement uses TRBV6-5 and TRBJ1-2, with D perhaps matching TRBD1 (5 bases). Trimming removed 4 bases at V and 2 bases at J, with 14 bases between. Germline CDR1 MNHEY, CDR2 SVGAGI. The CDR3 is 15 amino acids. The CDR3 DNA follows: TGTGCCAGCAGTTCCTTTCCCAGGGCAAACTATGGCTACACCTTC. It specifies CASSSFPRANYGYTF.

This clonotype was observed at least ten times. This chain uses TRBV28 with TRBJ1-1, with D possibly TRBD1 on 5 matching bases. The germline CDR1 and CDR2 sequences are MDHEN and SYDVKM. V was pared by 2 bases and J by 5 bases, with 12 bases between. This CDR3 is 14 amino acids long. CDR3 DNA sequence: TGTGCCAGCAGTTTAGTAGGGGTGGGGACTGAAGCTTTCTTT. Translated, it gives CASSLVGVGTEAFF. The full variable domain, with the rest looked up from reference TRBV28 and TRBJ1-1, is DVKVTQSSRYLVKRTGEKVFLECVQDMDHENMFWYRQDPGLGLRLIYFSYDVKMKEKGDIPEGYSVSREKKERFSLILESASTNQTSMYLCASSLVGVGTEAFFGQGTRLTVV.

This clonotype was counted between two and nine times. V is TRBV5-5 and J is TRBJ1-2, with a tentative D call TRBD1 (6 bases). The germline V and J ends were trimmed by 0 bases and 4 bases, with 13 bases remaining between them. The CDR3 has 15 residues. The germline gives CDR1 SGHKS, CDR2 YYEKEE (reference sequence). The CDR3 loop is CASSLVQGKTYGYTF. As DNA, the CDR3 is TGTGCCAGCAGCTTGGTGCAGGGGAAGACCTATGGCTACACCTTC.

Details on this clonotype: This may stem from a read error, because a much larger clone lies one nucleotide away. This sequence joins TRBV11-2 and TRBJ2-3, with D possibly being TRBD1 or TRBD2 (5 bases each). Germline loops: CDR1 SGHAT, CDR2 FQNNGV. The length of the CDR3 is 11 residues. The CDR3 spells CANSPGTAQYF. CDR3 in DNA: TGTGCCAACAGCCCCGGGACGGCGCAGTATTTT.

This clonotype was counted only a few times. A much larger clone is a single base away; this may be a read error. The chain has TRBV28 and TRBJ2-5, with a weak D call TRBD2 (5 bases). This CDR3 comprises 15 residues. Per the germline V gene, CDR1 is MDHEN and CDR2 is SYDVKM. CDR3 loop: CDSSSISGYQETQYF. DNA for the CDR3: TGTGACAGCAGTTCGATCAGCGGATACCAAGAGACCCAGTACTTC.

This clonotype has at least ten counts. The CDR3 nucleotides are TGTGCCTGGAGTTCAGGGGACTACGAGCAGTACTTC. Protein sequence: CAWSSGDYEQYF. This chain connects TRBV30 to TRBJ2-7; D is perhaps TRBD1 (6 bases). The length of the CDR3 is 12 residues. Germline-derived CDR1 and CDR2 are GTSNPN and SVGIG (reference sequence). Trimming took 2 bases from V and 3 from J, leaving 8 bases between them.

The genes are TRBV19 and TRBJ2-1, with 9 bases fitting TRBD2. The V gene end was trimmed by 8 bases and the J gene end by 9 bases; junction bases not matched to a gene: 23. This CDR3 contains 18 residues. The germline gives CDR1 LNHDA, CDR2 SQIVND (reference sequence). This chain's CDR3 is CASRLQGRSSGSGGEQFF. The DNA for the CDR3 is TGTGCCAGTCGACTACAGGGGAGGAGTAGCGGGAGCGGGGGTGAGCAGTTCTTC.

Notes on this clonotype: Being one base from a much bigger clone, this may be a read error. The gene calls are TRBV12-3 or TRBV12-4 and TRBJ2-4; the D gene is possibly TRBD2 (5 bases). The CDR3 is made up of 15 amino acids. This CDR3 is CASSFAGLAKNIQCF. The CDR3 bases are TGTGCCAGCAGTTTTGCAGGCCTAGCCAAAAACATTCAGTGCTTC.

The J gene is TRBJ2-7, the V gene TRBV6-1; 7 bases agree with TRBD1. Losses at the gene ends were 5 bases for V and 3 bases for J; bases not matched to a gene: 10. Germline V gene data show CDR1 as MNHNS and CDR2 as SASEGT. The CDR3 is 15 amino acids. The CDR3 sequence: CASSFQQGIGYEQYF. The CDR3 DNA reads as TGTGCCAGCAGTTTCCAACAGGGGATCGGCTACGAGCAGTACTTC.

This clonotype was picked up many times. V gene TRBV2 combines with J gene TRBJ1-1; 7 nucleotides match TRBD1. The CDR3 length is 14 residues. Losses at the gene ends were 6 bases for V and 4 bases for J; bases not matched to a gene: 8. Germline V gives CDR1 SNHLY, CDR2 FYNNEI. CDR3 region: CASRRDRDLTEAFF. The CDR3 nucleotides read TGTGCCAGCAGAAGAGACAGGGATCTCACTGAAGCTTTCTTT.